This entry is about one TCR beta chain. This specimen belongs to a study of cytotoxic CD8 clonotypes in ibrutinib-treated CLL. The wider study: IGHV unmutated about 17; relapsed/refractory more than ten; treatment-naive roughly 14.

Here immunoSEQ multiplex PCR was the method, and the copy in TCRdb shows in-frame clones only, minus some. This sample has about 200,000 clones, with about 72% found just once. This CDR3 region has 14 residues. Germline CDR1 reads MNHEY; CDR2 reads SVGAGI. J was trimmed by 7 bases and V by 3 bases; bases with no gene match: 8. The chain combines TRBV6-5 with TRBJ2-7; TRBD1 agrees at 8 bases. The TCR originated in a human donor with chronic lymphocytic leukemia. Sequencing used PBMCs, obtained after 24 months of ibrutinib treatment. The CDR3 region has the DNA TGTGCCAGCAGTTATGTGACAGGGGCTTGGGAGCAGTACTTC. Protein product: CASSYVTGAWEQYF.